This T cell receptor (beta chain) came from a study of cytomegalovirus exposure and HLA in healthy donors listed by TCRdb under 2017. Notes on the research overall: According to an earlier analysis of a few hundred of the donors, some 170 million T cells yielded roughly 100 million unique TCR beta sequences and about 300 Gb of sequence data. Roughly 300 gigabases of sequencing data and 70 million to 100 million unique TCR sequences made up an early release that covered approximately 620 HLA-typed donors. Of the 350 to 450 genotyped donors, roughly 85% fell in the genetic ancestry cluster associated with self-reported Caucasian donors. The study aimed to test whether cataloging public T cell receptors could reveal signatures of past pathogen exposure. Using immunosequencing, the study profiled T cell repertoires from 500 to 800 subjects and related those repertoires to cytomegalovirus serostatus. In addition to the first cohort of roughly 670 subjects, a separate validation cohort of approximately 130 different subjects was used. The study combined high-throughput TCR immunosequencing, statistical association of individual TCRs with disease status, and machine learning to predict cytomegalovirus infection status. In a later analysis, previously published TCR beta repertoires from hundreds of donors were re-analyzed and high-resolution HLA genotyping was added so that TCR occurrence patterns could be studied. The later analysis used no new phenotypic data to find candidate immune exposures, relying instead on TCR beta sequences and their occurrence across donors. An earlier analysis of a few hundred of the donors applied high-throughput TCR beta sequencing to assess whether each TCR beta V gene segment acted as functional or pseudogenic. Donor age, sex, ethnicity and CMV serostatus were compiled alongside the repertoire data. A later genetic analysis took genome-wide SNP genotypes for about 55% of the 666 donors and used that subset as a discovery cohort. All discovery cohort repertoires had been generated on a single sequencing platform. Class I and class II HLA loci were covered by the typing at four-digit resolution. Typing coverage differed by locus: A, B, C, DRB1 and DQB1 were typed in about 620-640 donors, DQA1 in approximately 520, DPA1 in around 580, and DPB1 in just under 480. Roughly 5 DR-DQ haplotypes were handled as single units for association and clustering because linkage in the cohort was strong. Among a few hundred genotyped donors of the cohort, an average of around 240,000 unique TCR beta nucleotide sequences were sequenced per donor, 15% to 20% of them non-productive. Broader findings and caveats from the paper: Because counts were too low, about 18 rarely observed V segments, including chromosome 9 orphons, were left out of the earlier analysis of several hundred of the donors. The only immune exposure information available for the cohort was CMV serostatus. Because some donors lacked HLA typing at each locus, the association tests relied only on the typed subset. In this cohort, only TCR beta chains were sequenced, and detectable features were limited by the absence of alpha or paired-chain data. A later analysis found that HLA-associated TCR beta chains were more clonally expanded and had lower generation probabilities than equally common non-associated chains. According to the authors, the approach could potentially be generalized to other disease states and immunological phenotypes. A cluster of highly shared sequence variants was judged likely to represent a technical artifact of the sequencing pipeline. Compared with the 666-donor mean, donors in an Asian-associated ancestry cluster had fewer N-insertions in productive TCRs, according to a later genetic analysis. An earlier analysis of approximately 600 of the donors showed that most TCR beta V segments appeared in productive rearrangements either about 87% or about 30% of the time, which broadly matched IMGT annotations. While some public TCRs were present in many individuals, most TCR sequences turned up only very rarely across donors. Roughly uniform sequencing depth across donors was assumed in presence/absence analyses, although this assumption may not hold. In a later analysis, around 15,000 TCR beta sequences were associated with specific HLA alleles at a false discovery rate of 0.05. Cytomegalovirus status was reported to be diagnosed by the classifier with high specificity and sensitivity in both the original and validation cohorts. A total of 164 TCR beta chains were listed by the study as associated with cytomegalovirus. A few of the identified cytomegalovirus-associated TCR beta chains were confirmed in vitro to be specific for cytomegalovirus antigens. Some IMGT-functional V segments, including TRBV6-2 and TRBV6-3, could not be told apart with the 87-base-pair reads, so those segments were excluded. Most CMV-associated TCR beta chains appeared to be HLA-restricted in a later analysis, and the HLA associations seemed to be driven largely by CMV exposure. Linkage disequilibrium might explain the correlated functional status among segregating V segments, but an unknown experimental factor could not be excluded. Several of the top co-occurrence clusters appeared to be linked to parvovirus B19, influenza, CMV and Epstein-Barr virus, according to a later analysis. A later genetic analysis associated a missense DCLRE1C variant with V-gene and J-gene trimming of TCR beta chains, and an independent cohort replicated the association. When HLA alleles, especially DR and DQ, strongly co-occurred, TCR associations were difficult to assign to individual alleles. A further reported finding was that TCR beta sequences accurately predicted the HLA-A and HLA-B alleles for most subjects in the first cohort. A later analysis found that TCR association rates varied across HLA loci, with DRB1 alleles showing the most associated TCRs and HLA-C alleles the fewest.

In total, approximately 690 healthy bone marrow donors made up the cohort. Cohort members were all nominally healthy when sampled, although unrecorded immune exposures were likely present. The donor tested CMV seropositive and was one of the 289 seropositive cohort members. A peripheral blood sample was collected from each donor, and TCR beta sequencing was performed on peripheral blood mononuclear cells. The Qiagen DNeasy Blood Extraction Kit was used to extract genomic DNA from the blood cell samples. About this clone itself: It has no known antigen specificity. Just one base apart from a much larger clone, this may be a read error.

Receptor libraries were prepared by the immunoSEQ multiplex PCR assay. A mixture of 60 forward primers for TCR Vbeta segments and 13 reverse primers for TCR Jbeta segments was used in the multiplex PCR. The CDR3 region of rearranged TCR beta genes was amplified from genomic DNA by a multiplex PCR assay. The Illumina HiSeq System was used to sequence the amplified TCR beta libraries as 87-base-pair reads. Per the source publication's procedure: In a later analysis, 70 million to 95 million unique TCR beta chains were counted across the approximately 640 repertoires, and about 10 million of these chains were shared by at least two donors. Raw reads were error-corrected and collapsed into unique sequences with a nearest-neighbor algorithm that merged closely related sequences to remove PCR and sequencing errors. To assign V, D and J gene segments, CDR3 sequences were aligned to IMGT reference sequences. Each retained sequence needed at least a six-nucleotide match to both a V gene segment and a J gene segment. A rearrangement counted as productive if the CDR3 had no stop codons and remained in frame with V and J, and every other rearrangement counted as non-productive. Following IMGT convention, CDR3 was defined as the stretch from the second conserved V-encoded cysteine up to the conserved J-encoded phenylalanine. Sequences without an unambiguous match to a single V gene segment were excluded from the earlier analysis of 450 to 650 of the donors. In an earlier analysis of around 590 of the donors, a V segment was called functional when productive rearrangements were above 56.7%, and segregating when the standard deviation between donors exceeded 5%. To diagnose cytomegalovirus status from the catalog of TCR beta chain sequences, a statistical classification framework was built. V and J gene assignment, in a later analysis, came from comparing TCR nucleotide sequences with IMGT/GENE-DB human TR gene sequences. Using the TCRdist pipeline, a later analysis assigned CDR3 sequences along with most-parsimonious VDJ recombination scenarios. In a later analysis, every TCR beta chain was defined by the combination of its CDR3 amino acid sequence and its V-gene family, and reads without a unique V-gene family were dropped. To address suspected cross-contamination and a sequencing artifact, a later analysis removed 592 highly shared, low-generation-probability nucleotide sequences. In a later analysis, a clonal expansion index for each public chain was calculated from normalized within-repertoire ranks of inferred template counts. In a later analysis, generation probabilities were computed using a VDJ recombination model fitted to out-of-frame rearrangements, and the results were checked against IGoR. Hypergeometric tests were used in a later analysis to score TCR-TCR, TCR-HLA and TCR-CMV co-occurrence, with a repertoire-size bias correction applied to the TCR pairs. In a later analysis, false discovery rates were estimated by permuting HLA or CMV assignments 20 times. In a later analysis, co-occurring TCRs were grouped using DBSCAN, and TCRdist sequence similarity was added for clustering within HLA-allele-positive subsets. Repertoires with fewer than 30,000 or more than 120,000 public chains, plus five repertoires with anomalous nucleotide sharing, were excluded from co-occurrence clustering. The source is immuneACCESS, and TCRdb retained only in-frame sequences with V and J called. Part of the clones is not carried over; for the studies checked, unresolved V genes explain less than half of this, and the remainder is unexplained. V and J calls and clone size are those listed in that table; D and trimming were worked out from the DNA. This sample comprises approximately 110,000 clones, about 74% of them detected only once. The ten largest clonotypes hold around 3.9% of the sample.

In the germline V gene, CDR1 corresponds to SGDLS and CDR2 to YYNGEE. The junction carries 5 bases between V and J, which are trimmed by 4 bases and 0 bases respectively. The CDR3, from cysteine to phenylalanine, totals 13 residues. CDR3 DNA only is kept here, 39 bases in frame from base 1. Material for sequencing was PBMCs. The rearrangement combines TRBV9 with TRBJ1-3, with no reliable assignment of the D segment. The clonotype comes from a woman in her 50s in good health and CMV-seropositive. The encoded CDR3 is CASSPNSGNTIYF. At the DNA level, the sequence is TGTGCCAGCAGCCCCAACTCTGGAAACACCATATATTTT.